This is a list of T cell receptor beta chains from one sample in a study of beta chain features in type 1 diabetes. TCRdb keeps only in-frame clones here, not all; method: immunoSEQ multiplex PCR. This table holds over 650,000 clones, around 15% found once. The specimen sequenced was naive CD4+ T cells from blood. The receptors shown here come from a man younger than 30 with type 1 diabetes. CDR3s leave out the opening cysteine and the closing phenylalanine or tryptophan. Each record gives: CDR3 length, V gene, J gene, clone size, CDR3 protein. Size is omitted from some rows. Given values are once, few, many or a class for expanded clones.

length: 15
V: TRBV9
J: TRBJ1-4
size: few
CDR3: ASSVWDRGFIGEKLF

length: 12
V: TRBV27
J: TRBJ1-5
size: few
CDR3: ASRPNRGRMPQH

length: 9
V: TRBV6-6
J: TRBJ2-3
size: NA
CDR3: VSGGTDTQY

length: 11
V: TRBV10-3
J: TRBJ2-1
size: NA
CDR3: AISDAGPNEQF

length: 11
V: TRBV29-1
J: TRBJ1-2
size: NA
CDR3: SVGGRDPYGYT

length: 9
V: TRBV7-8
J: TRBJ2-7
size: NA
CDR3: ASSPSYEQY

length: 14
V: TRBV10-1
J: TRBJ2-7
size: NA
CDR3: ASSESSGLRPYEQY

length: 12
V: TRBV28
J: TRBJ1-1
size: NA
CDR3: ASSFGGTLTEAF

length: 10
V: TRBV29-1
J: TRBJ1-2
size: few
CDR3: SVDGTGRGYT

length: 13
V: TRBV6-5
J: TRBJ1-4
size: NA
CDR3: ASSFLSGSNEKLF